The next 20 T cell receptor beta chains were all read from a single sample in a study of T cell repertoires in cytomegalovirus infection. TCRdb re-called the reads with MiXCR, one entry per CDR3 protein. The data contain around 430,000 distinct CDR3 sequences, approximately 46% of them singletons. Their antigen targets remain unknown. The sequencing here drew on cultured PBMCs, taken from culture after CMV antigen stimulation. All receptors derive from a human donor in good health (CMV status not recorded). Some clones in this sample may be carry-over from other donors' samples.

The chain has TRBV6-5 and TRBJ2-7; D is possibly TRBD2 (6 bases). V lost 6 bases and J lost 4, with 7 bases in between. Germline V gives CDR1 MNHEY, CDR2 SVGAGI. The CDR3 has 11 amino acids. The CDR3 loop is CASRRGYEQYF. The CDR3 region has the DNA TGTGCCAGCAGGCGGGGATACGAGCAGTACTTC.

The chain combines TRBV6-5 with TRBJ2-7; TRBD2 might be the D (6 bases). Germline V gene data show CDR1 as MNHEY and CDR2 as SVGAGI. The CDR3 contains 16 residues. Trimming shortened V by 6 bases and J by 0 bases, and 18 bases separated the two germline ends. CDR3 loop: CASRHSGLTTSYEQYF. The CDR3 nucleotides read TGTGCCAGCAGGCACTCGGGACTCACGACCTCCTACGAGCAGTACTTC.

The chain couples TRBV7-2 to TRBJ2-5; D ambiguous. This CDR3 spans 11 amino acids. The germline CDR1 and CDR2 sequences are SGHTA and FQGNSA. V gave up 3 bases and J gave up 13 bases, with 12 bases separating them. The DNA for the CDR3 is TGTGCCAGCAGCTTGCGTGGGTACCTGTACTTC. Translating gives CASSLRGYLYF.

The rearrangement links TRBV12-3 or TRBV12-4 to TRBJ2-7, with D uncertain. Trimming pared 6 bases from V and 6 bases from J, leaving 18 bases between. This CDR3 contains 14 residues. CDR3 region: CASRFHLLYGEQYF. The CDR3 nucleotides read TGTGCCAGCAGATTTCACCTACTCTACGGCGAGCAGTACTTC.

The chain recombines TRBV4-1 with TRBJ1-1, with D unresolved. The germline V gene encodes CDR1 MGHRA and CDR2 YSYEKL. CDR3 length equals 15 residues. With 0 bases removed from V and 1 base from J, the gap between germline ends came to 9 bases. The chain's CDR3 is CASSQERSRNTEAFF. CDR3 in DNA: TGCGCCAGCAGCCAAGAAAGGTCCAGGAACACTGAAGCTTTCTTT.

The chain combines TRBV12-5 with TRBJ2-1; TRBD2 aligns across 10 bases. Germline lookup yields CDR1 LGHNT and CDR2 FRNRAP. CDR3 length: 15 amino acids. Trimming at V came to 4 bases and at J to 6 bases, leaving 6 bases not matched to a gene. CDR3 nucleotides: TGTGCTAGTGGTTCGTTAGCGGGAGGACCCAATGAGCAGTTCTTC. It codes for CASGSLAGGPNEQFF.

This rearrangement joins TRBV11-2 to TRBJ2-1; D perhaps matches TRBD2 (5 bases). CDR3 length: 16 residues. Trimming removed 3 bases at V and 8 bases at J, with 20 bases between. Per the germline V gene, CDR1 is SGHAT and CDR2 is FQNNGV. The CDR3 here is CASSFTGGWGVDEQFF. Here the CDR3 DNA reads TGTGCCAGCAGCTTTACCGGAGGCTGGGGTGTGGATGAGCAGTTCTTC.

The rearrangement links TRBV7-2 to TRBJ1-1; 8 nucleotides agree with TRBD1. Germline V gene data show CDR1 as SGHTA and CDR2 as FQGNSA. V shed 6 bases, J shed 6 bases, and the junction held 9 bases outside the gene matches. This CDR3 is 14 amino acids long. For the CDR3, the DNA is TGTGCCAGCAGGTACGCCCAGGGGGCGCCTGAAGCTTTCTTT. As protein: CASRYAQGAPEAFF.

This clonotype was counted a single time. The chain recombines TRBV7-6 with TRBJ2-1; a weak D match, TRBD2 (6 bases). CDR1 is SGHVS, CDR2 FNYEAQ, per germline. The CDR3 contains 15 residues. The ends were cut back, 5 bases at V and 3 bases at J, with 14 bases in the middle. The chain's CDR3 is CASSLRLDYYNEQFF. The CDR3, as DNA: TGTGCCAGCAGCCTCCGACTAGATTACTACAATGAGCAGTTCTTC.

This clonotype was seen many times. The J gene is TRBJ2-7, the V gene TRBV18; D could derive from TRBD1 or TRBD2 (6 bases each). Germline assignment: CDR1 KGHSH and CDR2 LQKENI. Deletions cut 0 bases from V and 7 bases from J, with 10 bases between. The CDR3 is made up of 13 amino acids. The CDR3 loop is CASSPPGGGEQYF. The DNA of the CDR3 is TGTGCCAGCTCACCACCGGGGGGCGGGGAGCAGTACTTC.

The chain carries TRBV12-3 or TRBV12-4 and TRBJ2-7; D gene unclear. The germline V and J ends were trimmed by 4 bases and 2 bases, with 12 bases remaining between them. CDR3 length equals 14 residues. CDR3 loop: CASSYSGSTYEQYF. The CDR3, as DNA: TGTGCCAGCAGTTATTCGGGCAGCACCTACGAGCAGTACTTC.

The rearrangement links TRBV6-2 or TRBV6-3 to TRBJ1-1; D is possibly TRBD1 (6 bases). Germline V gene lookup returns CDR1 MNHEY and CDR2 SVGEGT. CDR3 length: 15 residues. The V gene lost 4 bases and the J gene lost 5 bases, with 17 bases spanning the gap. The CDR3: CASSSARTAKTEAFF. The CDR3 nucleotides read TGTGCCAGCAGTTCAGCACGGACAGCCAAGACTGAAGCTTTCTTT.

This chain uses TRBV7-9 with TRBJ2-3; D perhaps matches TRBD2 (6 bases). The germline V gene has CDR1 SEHNR and CDR2 FQNEAQ (reference sequence). Trimming shortened V by 2 bases and J by 2 bases, and 14 bases separated the two germline ends. The CDR3 has 16 residues. The CDR3 protein is CASSLRSAGSTDTQYF. DNA of the CDR3: TGTGCCAGCAGCTTAAGGTCGGCGGGGTCCACAGATACGCAGTATTTT.

This clonotype came up a few times. The V call is TRBV7-2, the J call TRBJ2-5; no clear D gene. In germline, CDR1 is SGHTA, CDR2 FQGNSA. Between the trimmed V and J ends, which lost 5 bases and 5 bases, there was a span of 9 bases. The CDR3 has 12 residues. CDR3 amino acids: CASSVFRETQYF. The CDR3 DNA reads as TGTGCCAGCAGCGTGTTTCGGGAGACCCAGTACTTC.

The chain uses TRBV18 and TRBJ1-1; 12 nucleotides match TRBD1. In germline, CDR1 is KGHSH, CDR2 LQKENI. This CDR3 region has 16 residues. V dropped 6 bases and J dropped 7; count of bases not matched to a gene: 12. Written as DNA, the CDR3 is TGTGCCAGCTCGCCCCCGGGGACAGGGGGCGAAGGTGAAGCTTTCTTT. The encoded protein is CASSPPGTGGEGEAFF.

The chain employs TRBV28 and TRBJ2-5; D perhaps matches TRBD1 (5 bases). Germline CDR1 and CDR2: MDHEN and SYDVKM. V was clipped by 1 base and J by 2 bases, with 5 bases between them. CDR3 size: 13 residues. CDR3 in amino acids: CASSLYRQETQYF. The CDR3 bases are TGTGCCAGCAGTTTATACAGGCAAGAGACCCAGTACTTC.

V gene TRBV4-1 combines with J gene TRBJ2-3, with 9 bases that match TRBD2. The CDR3 extends over 16 amino acids. The V gene end was trimmed by 4 bases and the J gene end by 4 bases; junction bases not matched to a gene: 9. Looked up from germline, CDR1 is MGHRA and CDR2 is YSYEKL. The CDR3: CASSPYGSGSADTQYF. The CDR3, as DNA: TGCGCCAGCAGCCCTTATGGTAGCGGGAGTGCAGATACGCAGTATTTT.

The chain uses TRBV6-6 and TRBJ2-1; D is possibly TRBD1 or TRBD2 (6 bases each). V was cut by 5 bases and J by 8 bases, with 16 bases left in between. Germline CDR1 MNHNY, CDR2 SVGAGI (reference sequence). The CDR3 has 14 amino acids. The CDR3 DNA reads as TGTGCCAGCAGTAGGAGGGGGGACCTGGATGAGCAGTTCTTC. As protein: CASSRRGDLDEQFF.

This clonotype was detected a few times. This chain links TRBV7-2 with TRBJ2-1; D possibly corresponds to TRBD2 (6 bases). Germline V gene lookup returns CDR1 SGHTA and CDR2 FQGNSA. This CDR3 has 15 amino acids. Trimming took 5 bases from V and 2 from J, leaving 13 bases between them. The chain's CDR3 is CASSGGTAAYNEQFF. CDR3 nucleotides: TGTGCCAGCAGCGGGGGGACCGCAGCCTACAATGAGCAGTTCTTC.

The chain employs TRBV9 and TRBJ1-2; maybe TRBD1 (5 bases). V lost 5 bases and J 6 bases, leaving 17 bases between the germline ends. CDR1 is SGDLS, CDR2 YYNGEE, per germline. The CDR3 is 14 amino acids. The chain's CDR3 is CASRGRIGGDGYTF. For the CDR3, the DNA is TGTGCCAGCAGAGGACGGATAGGAGGGGATGGCTACACCTTC.